This T cell receptor (beta chain) was identified in a study of Graves' ophthalmopathy and Graves' hyperthyroidism. Scientists amplified the TCR beta CDR3 regions from RNA transcripts. Amplification began with first-round RT-PCR using HTBI primers, then second-round multiplex PCR was performed. TCRdb reprocessed the multiplex PCR reads with MiXCR, giving one entry per CDR3 protein. Of just over 600,000 distinct CDR3 sequences listed, approximately 21% are singletons. Material: peripheral blood. The TCR comes from a woman aged 18 to 35 with stable Graves' hyperthyroidism. Some clones in this sample may be carry-over from other donors' samples.

The DNA for the CDR3 is TGTGCCAGCAGTTTACCTTCAGGGGGTTGGTATAGCAATCAGCCCCAGCATTTT. Amino acid sequence: CASSLPSGGWYSNQPQHF. The gene calls are TRBV28 and TRBJ1-5; the match to TRBD1 covers 7 bases. The CDR3 spans 18 residues. Germline V CDR1 and CDR2: MDHEN, SYDVKM. Losses at the gene ends were 2 bases for V and 0 bases for J; bases not matched to a gene: 10.